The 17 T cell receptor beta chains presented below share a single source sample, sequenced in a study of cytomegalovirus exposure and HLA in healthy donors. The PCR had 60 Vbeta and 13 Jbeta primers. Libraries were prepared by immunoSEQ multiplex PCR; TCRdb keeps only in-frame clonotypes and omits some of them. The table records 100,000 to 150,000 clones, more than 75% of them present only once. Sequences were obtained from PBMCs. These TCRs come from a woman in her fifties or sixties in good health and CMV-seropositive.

The CDR3 protein is CASSVAQVGLAEAFF. CDR3 DNA: TGTGCCAGCAGTGTCGCACAGGTGGGGTTAGCTGAAGCTTTCTTT. The rearrangement links TRBV6-5 to TRBJ1-1; possible D gene TRBD1, 5 bases. The CDR3 extends over 15 amino acids. Germline CDR1 MNHEY, CDR2 SVGAGI. The ends were cut back, 5 bases at V and 6 bases at J, with 19 bases in the middle.

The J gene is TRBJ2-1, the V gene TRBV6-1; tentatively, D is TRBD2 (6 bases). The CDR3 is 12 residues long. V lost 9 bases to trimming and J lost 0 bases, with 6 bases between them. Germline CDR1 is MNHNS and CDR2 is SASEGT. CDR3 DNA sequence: TGTGCCAGTAGCGGCTCCTACAATGAGCAGTTCTTC. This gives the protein CASSGSYNEQFF.

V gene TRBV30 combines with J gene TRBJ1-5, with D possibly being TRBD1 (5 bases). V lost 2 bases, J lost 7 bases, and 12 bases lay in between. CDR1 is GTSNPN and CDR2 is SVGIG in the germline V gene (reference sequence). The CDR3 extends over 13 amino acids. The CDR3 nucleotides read TGTGCCTGGAGTTCCGGCGGGGGACAGCCCCAGCATTTT. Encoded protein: CAWSSGGGQPQHF.

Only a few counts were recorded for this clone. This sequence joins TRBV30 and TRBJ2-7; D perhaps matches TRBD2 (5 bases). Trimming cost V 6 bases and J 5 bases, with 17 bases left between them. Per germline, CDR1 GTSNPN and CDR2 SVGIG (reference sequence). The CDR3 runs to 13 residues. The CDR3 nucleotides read TGTGCCTGTAGGACTCTCGCCGGAGACGAGCAGTACTTC. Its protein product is CACRTLAGDEQYF.

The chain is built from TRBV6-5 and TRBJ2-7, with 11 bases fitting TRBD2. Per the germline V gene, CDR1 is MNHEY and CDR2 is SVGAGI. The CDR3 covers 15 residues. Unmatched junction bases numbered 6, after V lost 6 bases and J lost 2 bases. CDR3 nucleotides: TGTGCCAGCAGCAAGACTAGCGGGAACGCCTACGAGCAGTACTTC. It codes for CASSKTSGNAYEQYF.

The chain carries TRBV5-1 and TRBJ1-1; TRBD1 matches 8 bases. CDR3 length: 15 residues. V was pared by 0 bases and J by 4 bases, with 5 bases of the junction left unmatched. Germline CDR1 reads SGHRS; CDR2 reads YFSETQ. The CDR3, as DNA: TGCGCCAGCAGCTTGGCGTCAGGGGGCCTCACTGAAGCTTTCTTT. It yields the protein CASSLASGGLTEAFF.

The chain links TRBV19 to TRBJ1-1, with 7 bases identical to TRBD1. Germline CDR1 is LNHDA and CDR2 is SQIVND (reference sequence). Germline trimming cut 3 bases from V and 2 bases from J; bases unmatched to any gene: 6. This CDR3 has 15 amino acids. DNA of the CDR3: TGTGCCAGTAGTATTTATGCAGGGGGAAACACTGAAGCTTTCTTT. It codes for CASSIYAGGNTEAFF.

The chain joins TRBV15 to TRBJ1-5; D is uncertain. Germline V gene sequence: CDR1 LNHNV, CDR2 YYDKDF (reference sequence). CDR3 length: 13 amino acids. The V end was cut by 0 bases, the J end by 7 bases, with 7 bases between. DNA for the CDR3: TGTGCCACCAGCAGAGATCAAGAGCAGCCCCAGCATTTT. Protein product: CATSRDQEQPQHF.

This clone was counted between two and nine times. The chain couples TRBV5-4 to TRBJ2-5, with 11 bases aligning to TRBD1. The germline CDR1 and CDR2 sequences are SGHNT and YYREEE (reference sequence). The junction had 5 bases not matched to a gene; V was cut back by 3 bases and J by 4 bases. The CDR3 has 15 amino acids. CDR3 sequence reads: CASSSGQGARETQYF. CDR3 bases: TGTGCCAGCAGCTCAGGACAGGGGGCCCGAGAGACCCAGTACTTC.

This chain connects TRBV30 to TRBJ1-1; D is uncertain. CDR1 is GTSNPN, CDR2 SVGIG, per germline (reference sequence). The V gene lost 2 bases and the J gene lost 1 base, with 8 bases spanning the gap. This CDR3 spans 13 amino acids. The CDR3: CAWSIYRNTEAFF. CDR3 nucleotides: TGTGCCTGGAGTATTTACAGGAACACTGAAGCTTTCTTT.

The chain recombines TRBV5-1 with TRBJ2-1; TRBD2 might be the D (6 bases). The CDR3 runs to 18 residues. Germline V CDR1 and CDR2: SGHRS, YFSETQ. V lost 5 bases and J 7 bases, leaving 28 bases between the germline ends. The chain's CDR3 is CASSSGIGRGSRGNEQFF. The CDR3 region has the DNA TGCGCCAGCAGTTCCGGGATTGGGCGGGGAAGTAGAGGGAATGAGCAGTTCTTC.

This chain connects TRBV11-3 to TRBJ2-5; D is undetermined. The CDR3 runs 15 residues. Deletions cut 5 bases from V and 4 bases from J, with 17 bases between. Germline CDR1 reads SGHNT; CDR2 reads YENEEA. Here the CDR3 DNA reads TGTGCCAGCAGCCGGAGAGGTTTGGATGGAGAGACCCAGTACTTC. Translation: CASSRRGLDGETQYF. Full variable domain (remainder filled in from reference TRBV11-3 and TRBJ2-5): EAGVVQSPRYKIIEKKQPVAFWCNPISGHNTLYWYLQNLGQGPELLIRYENEEAVDDSQLPKDRFSAERLKGVDSTLKIQPAELGDSAVYLCASSRRGLDGETQYFGPGTRLLVL.

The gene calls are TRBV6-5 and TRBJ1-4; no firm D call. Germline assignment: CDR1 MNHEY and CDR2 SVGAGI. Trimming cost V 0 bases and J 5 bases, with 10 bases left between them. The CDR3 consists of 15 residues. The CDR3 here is CASSYSKRRNEKLFF. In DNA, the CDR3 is TGTGCCAGCAGTTACTCGAAAAGGCGGAATGAAAAACTGTTTTTT.

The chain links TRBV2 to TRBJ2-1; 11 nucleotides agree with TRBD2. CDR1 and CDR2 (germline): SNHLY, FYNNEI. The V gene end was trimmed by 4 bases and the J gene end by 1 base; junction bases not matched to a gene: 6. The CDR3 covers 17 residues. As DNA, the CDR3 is TGTGCCAGCAGTGGCCTAGCGGGAGGCCTTTCCTACAATGAGCAGTTCTTC. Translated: CASSGLAGGLSYNEQFF.

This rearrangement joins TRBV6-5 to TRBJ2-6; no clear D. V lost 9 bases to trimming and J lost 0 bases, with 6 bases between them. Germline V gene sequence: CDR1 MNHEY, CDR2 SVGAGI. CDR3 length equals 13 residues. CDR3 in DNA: TGTGCCAGTTCTAGCTCTGGGGCCAACGTCCTGACTTTC. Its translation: CASSSSGANVLTF.

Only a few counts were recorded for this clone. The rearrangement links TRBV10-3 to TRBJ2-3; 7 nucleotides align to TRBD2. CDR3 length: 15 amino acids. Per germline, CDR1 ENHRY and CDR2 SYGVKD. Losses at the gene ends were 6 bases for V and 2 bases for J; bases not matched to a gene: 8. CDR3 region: CAISPGTIYTDTQYF. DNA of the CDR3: TGTGCCATCAGCCCCGGGACTATTTACACAGATACGCAGTATTTT.

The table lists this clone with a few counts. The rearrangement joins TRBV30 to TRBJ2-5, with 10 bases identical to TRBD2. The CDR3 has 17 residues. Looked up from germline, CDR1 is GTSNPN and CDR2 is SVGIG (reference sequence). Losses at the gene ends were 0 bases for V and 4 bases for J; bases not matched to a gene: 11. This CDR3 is CAWSVLSRRLAGETQYF. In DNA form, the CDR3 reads TGTGCCTGGAGTGTATTAAGTCGGCGACTAGCGGGAGAGACCCAGTACTTC.